This T cell receptor beta chain originates from a study of response to subunit inactivated influenza vaccine. Study observations and caveats: The authors proposed limited new T cell recruitment per seasonal influenza vaccination.

There are a few counts of this clonotype. What it binds is unknown. V lost 2 bases and J 8 bases, leaving 16 bases between the germline ends. The CDR3 is 15 residues long. The germline CDR1 and CDR2 sequences are LGHNA and YSLEER. TCRdb processed the RT-PCR reads anew with MiXCR; each CDR3 protein has one entry. The sample contains some 640,000 distinct CDR3 sequences, approximately 14% of which appear only once. Source: PBMCs from blood, taken 14 days before vaccination. This TCR derives from a man aged 50-60 years who received an inactivated influenza vaccine. The chain joins TRBV4-3 to TRBJ2-1; perhaps TRBD2 as D (5 bases). The CDR3 sequence is CASSQWAGRVDEQFF. The DNA for the CDR3 is TGCGCCAGCAGCCAATGGGCGGGCCGGGTCGATGAGCAGTTCTTC.